This TCR beta chain was sequenced in a study of blood T cells in healthy people across ages. The study, taken as a whole, reports: Roughly linear declines in TCR beta diversity per million T cells occurred with age. The study lacked donor CMV status, which possibly confounded expanded clonotype changes.

This clonotype has only a few counts. Its matching antigen is unknown. Germline CDR1 is SGDLS and CDR2 is YYNGEE. The CDR3 totals 19 residues. V lost 4 bases to trimming and J lost 1 base; unmatched junction nucleotides: 17. Caucasian, healthy and from Russia, the donors were aged between roughly 6 and 95. Per sample, at least 5.5 micrograms of total RNA were extracted. A sample-barcoded 5' primer and a J-beta primer mix were used in a second PCR of roughly 6 to 12 cycles. Using its own MiXCR run on the 5' RACE reads, TCRdb lists one record per CDR3 protein. The sample holds about 1.6 million distinct CDR3 sequences, about 32% seen once.

This receptor was taken from a woman aged 25 to 39 in good health. Material for sequencing was blood. V is TRBV9 and J is TRBJ2-1; 7 nucleotides align to TRBD2. Here the CDR3 DNA reads TGTGCCAGCAGCCCCCGGGTCCACCTAGCGGTAGGATCCTACAATGAGCAGTTCTTC. It is translated as CASSPRVHLAVGSYNEQFF. The complete variable domain, with remaining parts taken from reference TRBV9 and TRBJ2-1, reads DSGVTQTPKHLITATGQRVTLRCSPRSGDLSVYWYQQSLDQGLQFLIQYYNGEERAKGNILERFSAQQFPDLHSELNLSSLELGDSALYFCASSPRVHLAVGSYNEQFFGPGTRLTVL.